The table lists the clone carrying this T cell receptor (beta chain) with a few counts. Its antigen is undetermined. V lost 1 base, J lost 4 bases, and 11 bases lay in between. CDR3 length: 15 amino acids. Germline V gives CDR1 SEHNR, CDR2 FQNEAQ (reference sequence). MiXCR was run by TCRdb on the 5' RACE reads, yielding one entry per CDR3 protein. The sample includes about 160,000 distinct CDR3 sequences, around a tenth of them seen just once. This entry comes from a study of CD8 T cells in ankylosing spondylitis. Study-level points and caveats: Characteristic, it appeared, of ankylosing spondylitis blood was a TCR beta motif of about eight highly homologous variants.

The V call is TRBV7-9, the J call TRBJ1-3, with D maybe TRBD1 (5 bases). This clonotype originated in a female donor with ankylosing spondylitis or in good health (not recorded which). Sequenced input: blood, either unsorted or a sorted T cell fraction (not recorded which). The CDR3 sequence: CASSLGQGAGNTIYF. DNA of the CDR3: TGTGCCAGCAGCTTAGGTCAGGGAGCGGGAAACACCATATATTTT.